Shown below are 14 T cell receptor beta chains from a single sample sequenced in a study of T cells in Graves' hyperthyroidism and ophthalmopathy. Researchers took RNA transcripts and amplified the TCR beta CDR3 regions from them. Initially, a first-round RT-PCR of the TCR CDR3 employed the HTBI primer set. Each CDR3 protein is one row after TCRdb ran MiXCR on the multiplex PCR reads. The table has a few hundred thousand distinct CDR3 sequences, around 25% seen once. The sample consisted of blood. The receptors stem from a man in his forties or fifties with Graves' hyperthyroidism.

This clonotype was seen repeatedly, ten times or more. The V call is TRBV3-1, the J call TRBJ2-7, with D possibly matching TRBD1 (5 bases). The CDR3 length is 16 residues. V lost 0 bases and J lost 2, with 14 bases in between. The germline gives CDR1 LGHDT, CDR2 YNNKEL (reference sequence). The CDR3: CASSQEYLDSPYEQYF. The CDR3 coding sequence is TGTGCCAGCAGCCAAGAGTATTTAGACAGTCCCTACGAGCAGTACTTC.

This clonotype was picked up many times. The chain uses TRBV11-2 and TRBJ2-5, with D perhaps TRBD2 (6 bases). This CDR3 contains 14 residues. The germline V gene encodes CDR1 SGHAT and CDR2 FQNNGV. Trimming pared 3 bases from V and 7 bases from J, leaving 15 bases between. In DNA form, the CDR3 reads TGTGCCAGCAGCTTTAATCGGGGGTCGGGGACCCAGTACTTC. Its protein is CASSFNRGSGTQYF.

The sample holds many counts of this clonotype. The J gene is TRBJ2-1, the V gene TRBV2, with 8 bases lining up with TRBD2. The CDR3 totals 14 residues. The ends lost 7 bases at V and 3 bases at J; junction bases unmatched: 5. Germline CDR1 reads SNHLY; CDR2 reads FYNNEI. The CDR3 loop reads CASISSGSYNEQFF. The CDR3, as DNA: TGTGCCAGCATCTCGAGCGGGAGCTACAATGAGCAGTTCTTC.

The table lists this clonotype with a few counts. The gene calls are TRBV5-1 and TRBJ2-4; no reliable D call. The CDR3 is made up of 14 amino acids. Trimming cost V 0 bases and J 0 bases, with 4 bases left between them. Germline V gene data show CDR1 as SGHRS and CDR2 as YFSETQ. Written as DNA, the CDR3 is TGCGCCAGCAGCTTGGGGGAAGCCAAAAACATTCAGTACTTC. This codes for CASSLGEAKNIQYF.

This clonotype has only a few counts. V gene TRBV12-3 or TRBV12-4 combines with J gene TRBJ2-5; D might be TRBD1 (6 bases). Trimming cost V 7 bases and J 2 bases, with 11 bases left between them. The CDR3 consists of 13 residues. The CDR3 sequence is CASTQGSQETQYF. CDR3 coding DNA: TGTGCCAGCACCCAGGGGTCACAAGAGACCCAGTACTTC.

The sample holds many counts of this clonotype. The chain links TRBV5-1 to TRBJ2-1; 8 nucleotides align to TRBD2. The length of the CDR3 is 13 residues. The J segment lost 6 bases and the V segment lost 7 bases, leaving 6 bases of the junction unmatched. Germline CDR1 is SGHRS and CDR2 is YFSETQ. CDR3 region: CASGDSGVNEQFF. The CDR3 DNA is TGCGCCAGCGGGGATAGCGGGGTCAATGAGCAGTTCTTC.

This clonotype was counted at least ten times. V gene TRBV11-2 combines with J gene TRBJ1-1, with 9 positions matching TRBD1. This CDR3 is 16 amino acids long. Germline V CDR1 and CDR2: SGHAT, FQNNGV. V gave up 1 base and J gave up 4 bases; unmatched junction bases: 7. CDR3 DNA sequence: TGTGCCAGCAGCTTAGGAACAGGGGGCGTTGGCACTGAAGCTTTCTTT. Translated: CASSLGTGGVGTEAFF.

In this sample, this clonotype turned up a few times. The V gene is TRBV5-1, the J gene TRBJ2-7; 9 bases fit TRBD2. Looked up from germline, CDR1 is SGHRS and CDR2 is YFSETQ. The CDR3 covers 14 residues. Losses at the gene ends were 4 bases for V and 4 bases for J; bases not matched to a gene: 6. The CDR3 sequence is CASSVAGGPYEQYF. CDR3 bases: TGCGCCAGCAGCGTCGCGGGAGGGCCGTACGAGCAGTACTTC. Drawing the rest from reference TRBV5-1 and TRBJ2-7, the complete variable domain is KAGVTQTPRYLIKTRGQQVTLSCSPISGHRSVSWYQQTPGQGLQFLFEYFSETQRNKGNFPGRFSGRQFSNSRSEMNVSTLELGDSALYLCASSVAGGPYEQYFGPGTRLTVT.

This chain uses TRBV5-6 with TRBJ2-1, with D possibly TRBD1 on 6 matching bases. The better agreement between TRBJ2-7 and the DNA end casts doubt on the J call. Germline CDR1 SGHDT, CDR2 YYEEEE. The CDR3 contains 15 residues. CDR3 bases: TGTGCCAGCAGTCCGGACGAGGACAGACACAATGAGCAGTACTTC. It yields the protein CASSPDEDRHNEQYF.

V is TRBV2 and J is TRBJ2-1; TRBD2 agrees at 12 bases. Per germline, CDR1 SNHLY and CDR2 FYNNEI. CDR3 size: 15 residues. The V gene end was trimmed by 2 bases and the J gene end by 9 bases; junction bases not matched to a gene: 5. The CDR3: CASSESSGRASEQFF. In DNA form, the CDR3 reads TGTGCCAGCAGTGAATCTAGCGGGAGGGCGTCTGAGCAGTTCTTC.

J is TRBJ2-5 and V is TRBV7-8; 7 bases agree with TRBD2. The CDR3 sequence is 15 residues long. V was pared by 3 bases and J by 5 bases, with 9 bases of the junction left unmatched. The germline V gene encodes CDR1 SGHVS and CDR2 FQNEAQ. The CDR3 coding sequence is TGTGCCAGCAGCTTCCCGGGACTAAAGGTGGAGACCCAGTACTTC. Translating gives CASSFPGLKVETQYF.

This clonotype was detected ten times or more. The chain carries TRBV11-3 and TRBJ2-1; 15 bases align to TRBD2. With 1 base clipped from V and 8 bases from J, the junction kept 3 bases outside the gene matches. CDR1 is SGHNT and CDR2 is YENEEA in the germline V gene. The CDR3 is made up of 16 amino acids. As DNA, the CDR3 is TGTGCCAGCAGCTTAGCCGGGACTAGCGGGAGGCATGAGCAGTTCTTC. This codes for CASSLAGTSGRHEQFF.

This clonotype appeared a few times. CDR3 region: CASRSSGTAFSNEQYF. The CDR3 nucleotides read TGTGCCAGCAGATCTAGCGGGACTGCTTTTTCCAACGAGCAGTACTTC. V and J are TRBV6-1 and TRBJ2-7, with TRBD2 identical over 9 bases. Losses at the gene ends were 6 bases for V and 5 bases for J; bases not matched to a gene: 14. Germline V lookup: CDR1 MNHNS, CDR2 SASEGT. CDR3 length equals 16 residues.

This chain joins TRBV6-1 and TRBJ2-2, with a possible D match to TRBD1 (6 bases). CDR3 length equals 16 residues. Germline CDR1 MNHNS, CDR2 SASEGT. Trimming took off 8 bases at V and 0 bases at J, with 16 bases between the two ends. The CDR3 region has the DNA TGTGCCAGCTCGACAGGCCATTCTGCGAACACCGGGGAGCTGTTTTTT. Encoded protein: CASSTGHSANTGELFF.